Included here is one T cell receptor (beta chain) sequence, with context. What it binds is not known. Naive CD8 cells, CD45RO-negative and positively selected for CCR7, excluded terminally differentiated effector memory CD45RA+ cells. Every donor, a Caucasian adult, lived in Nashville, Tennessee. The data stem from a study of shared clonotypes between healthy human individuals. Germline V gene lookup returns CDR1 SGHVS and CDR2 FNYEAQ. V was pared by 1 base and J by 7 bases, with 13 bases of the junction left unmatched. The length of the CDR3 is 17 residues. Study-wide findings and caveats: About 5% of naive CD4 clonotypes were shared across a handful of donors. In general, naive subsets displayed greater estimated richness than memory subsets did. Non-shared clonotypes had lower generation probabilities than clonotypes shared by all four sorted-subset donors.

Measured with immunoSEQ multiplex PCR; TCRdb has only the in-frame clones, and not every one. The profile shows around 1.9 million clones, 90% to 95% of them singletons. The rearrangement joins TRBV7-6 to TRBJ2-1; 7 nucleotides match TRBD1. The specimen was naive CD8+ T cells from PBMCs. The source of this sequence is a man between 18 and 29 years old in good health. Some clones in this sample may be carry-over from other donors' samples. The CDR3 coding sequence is TGTGCCAGCAGCTTAGGGGACAGAGGATTGCCTTGGAATGAGCAGTTCTTC. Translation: CASSLGDRGLPWNEQFF.